This T cell receptor (beta chain) is from a study of spatial heterogeneity in lung cancer. Ten or more counts support this clonotype. An end of the junction does not agree with germline; a read error may underlie this. This beta chain slipped into a library made for alpha chains as a stray read, so its size is not meaningful. One entry per CDR3 protein, called by TCRdb with MiXCR from the 5' RACE reads. The repertoire includes approximately 10,000 distinct CDR3 sequences, 3.5% to 4% of them detected once, and 18% sits in the top ten. Time point of the sample: blood taken at disease recurrence. Without sorting, whole RNA was sequenced from tumor, nontumor lung or frozen PBMC. In germline, CDR1 is SSHAT, CDR2 FNYEAQ (reference sequence). This CDR3 contains 15 residues.

Sample: PBMCs, taken at recurrence. The rearrangement links TRBV7-7 to TRBJ2-7; 7 bases map to TRBD1. The clonotype was recovered from a female donor with early-stage non-small cell lung cancer. In DNA form, the CDR3 reads TGTGCTAGCAGCTTAGGGTCGGGACAGTACTACGAGCAGTACTTC. Protein sequence: CASSLGSGQYYEQYF.